The source of this T cell receptor beta chain is a study of identical twins. Germline loops: CDR1 MNHEY, CDR2 SVGAGI. The trim removed 4 bases at V and 4 bases at J, leaving 11 bases unmatched. This CDR3 has 17 amino acids. cDNA molecules carried unique molecular identifiers, and template switching added a universal primer site. One entry per CDR3 protein results from TCRdb running MiXCR on the 5' RACE reads. The table has fewer than 900,000 distinct CDR3 sequences, 15% to 20% seen once. Study outcomes and limitations: Diverse VJ usage suggested most zero-insertion clonotypes were not invariant T cells.

On this clonotype itself: Its antigen is still unknown.

The same sample was also studied in work on T cells expressing NK-cell markers. From that second work: Beta-chain profiling covered CD3+CD56+NKG2C+, CD3+CD56+NKG2C- and CD3+CD56-NKG2C+ sorted subsets. HCMV seropositivity characterized most of the eight sequenced donors, and seronegativity one.

This receptor was taken from a woman aged 18-30 years in good health. V usage is TRBV6-5 and J usage is TRBJ2-3, with TRBD1 matching over 10 bases. Source material: PBMCs. The CDR3 DNA is TGTGCCAGCAGTTCCAATCCGGGACAGGGGAGTGCAGATACGCAGTATTTT. This sequence encodes CASSSNPGQGSADTQYF.